Sequencing of this TCR beta chain was carried out in a study of identical twins. Study observations and caveats: Monozygotic twins shared more out-of-frame TCR alpha than recombination models predicted. In drawing conclusions, the study used cross-sectional statistical analysis and did not follow the same donors. The authors noted that invariant MAIT and iNKT cells could partly confound zero-insertion analyses.

CDR3 length: 14 residues. CDR1 and CDR2 (germline): MDHEN, SYDVKM. J gave up 5 bases and V 3 bases, and 5 bases lay outside the gene matches. A single record per CDR3 protein comes from TCRdb applying MiXCR to the 5' RACE reads. The sample lists about 530,000 distinct CDR3 sequences, 20% to 25% occurring once. This clonotype was observed a few times. Its antigen remains unidentified. Every donor was a healthy Caucasian. These sequences were also reported in another study, on yellow fever vaccine responses in identical twins.

The sequence was obtained from a woman aged 18-35 years in good health. The chain joins TRBV28 to TRBJ2-5; the match to TRBD1 covers 8 bases. The material sequenced was CD4+ T cells sorted from blood. The CDR3 loop is CASSFVTGGETQYF. The CDR3, as DNA: TGTGCCAGCAGTTTTGTTACAGGGGGGGAGACCCAGTACTTC. Drawing the rest from reference TRBV28 and TRBJ2-5, the complete variable domain is DVKVTQSSRYLVKRTGEKVFLECVQDMDHENMFWYRQDPGLGLRLIYFSYDVKMKEKGDIPEGYSVSREKKERFSLILESASTNQTSMYLCASSFVTGGETQYFGPGTRLLVL.